The 8 T cell receptor beta chains given below trace back to one sample, sequenced in a study of T cells in localized non-small cell lung cancer. Using immunoSEQ multiplex PCR, the repertoire was profiled, and TCRdb retains in-frame clones only, with some absent. The table has around 64,000 clones, approximately 90% seen once. The sample in question was peripheral blood, obtained before any cancer treatment. The receptors originated from a man aged 35 to 70 with stage I lung adenocarcinoma.

The CDR3 here is CASSLNAGVSTGELFF. The CDR3 DNA reads as TGCGCCAGCAGCTTGAATGCGGGGGTGAGCACCGGGGAGCTGTTTTTT. The V and J genes are TRBV5-1 and TRBJ2-2, with TRBD2 matching over 7 bases. V shed 1 base, J shed 4 bases, and the junction held 7 bases outside the gene matches. There are 16 residues in the CDR3. CDR1 and CDR2 (germline): SGHRS, YFSETQ.

This rearrangement joins TRBV25-1 to TRBJ2-2; possible D gene TRBD2, 5 bases. The V end was cut by 4 bases, the J end by 7 bases, with 16 bases between. This CDR3 region has 15 residues. Germline loops: CDR1 MGHDK, CDR2 SYGVNS. CDR3 region: CASSVSAEMGGELFF. In DNA, the CDR3 is TGTGCCAGCAGTGTTAGCGCCGAGATGGGCGGGGAGCTGTTTTTT.

J is TRBJ2-3 and V is TRBV5-6; D ambiguous. This CDR3 spans 11 amino acids. V lost 0 bases, J lost 9 bases, and 5 bases lay in between. The V gene's germline CDR1 is SGHDT and CDR2 YYEEEE. The CDR3 DNA sequence: TGTGCCAGCAGCTTGGGACTCACGCAGTATTTT. Its protein is CASSLGLTQYF.

CDR3 nucleotide sequence: TGTGCCAGCAGGCCCGGACCAGGGGCTGGGTATGGCTACACCTTC. It yields the protein CASRPGPGAGYGYTF. This rearrangement joins TRBV5-8 to TRBJ1-2; a possible D gene is TRBD1 (6 bases). There are 15 residues in the CDR3. V was cut by 5 bases and J by 5 bases, with 19 bases left in between. Germline values: CDR1 SGHTS, CDR2 YDEGEE.

V is TRBV6-1 and J is TRBJ2-1; D not resolved. This CDR3 is built from 13 residues. Per germline, CDR1 MNHNS and CDR2 SASEGT. Trimming removed 3 bases from V and 5 bases from J, with 8 bases in between. The CDR3 coding sequence is TGTGCCAGCAGTGAGGGCCAAAACAATGAGCAGTTCTTC. It specifies CASSEGQNNEQFF.

This clone occurred once. The chain is built from TRBV7-3 and TRBJ2-7; D is ambiguous. Germline loops: CDR1 SGHTA, CDR2 FQGTGA. The CDR3 loop spans 13 amino acids. Trimming left V 1 base short and J 4 bases short, with 8 bases between. CDR3 nucleotides: TGTGCCAGCAGCTTAATGGGTGCTTACGAGCAGTACTTC. This sequence encodes CASSLMGAYEQYF.

The count of this clone is one. This chain uses TRBV5-6 with TRBJ2-2; no clear D. V was pared by 1 base and J by 5 bases, with 6 bases between. The V gene's germline CDR1 is SGHDT and CDR2 YYEEEE. The CDR3 is 13 residues long. CDR3 nucleotide sequence: TGTGCCAGCAGCTTGATGGCGACCGGGGAGCTGTTTTTT. Protein: CASSLMATGELFF.

The V and J genes are TRBV2 and TRBJ2-1; D gene ambiguous. The V end lost 2 bases, the J end lost 4 bases, and 12 bases lay between the germline ends. The CDR3 runs 15 residues. Germline V gene sequence: CDR1 SNHLY, CDR2 FYNNEI. CDR3 sequence: CASSESSTFYNEQFF. CDR3 in DNA: TGTGCCAGCAGTGAATCGAGCACCTTTTACAATGAGCAGTTCTTC.